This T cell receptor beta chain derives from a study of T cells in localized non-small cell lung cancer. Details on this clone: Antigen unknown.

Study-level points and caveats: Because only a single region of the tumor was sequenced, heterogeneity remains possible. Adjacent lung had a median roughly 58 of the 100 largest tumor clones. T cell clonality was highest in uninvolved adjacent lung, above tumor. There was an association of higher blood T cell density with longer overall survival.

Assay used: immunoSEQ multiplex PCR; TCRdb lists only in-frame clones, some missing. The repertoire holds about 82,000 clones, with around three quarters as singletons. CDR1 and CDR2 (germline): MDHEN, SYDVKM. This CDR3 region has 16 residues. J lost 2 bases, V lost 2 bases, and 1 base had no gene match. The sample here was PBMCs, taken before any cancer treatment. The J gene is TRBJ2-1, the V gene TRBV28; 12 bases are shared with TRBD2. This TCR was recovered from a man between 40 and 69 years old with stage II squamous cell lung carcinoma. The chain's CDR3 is CASSLRTSGTYNEQFF. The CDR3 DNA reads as TGTGCCAGCAGTTTAAGGACTAGCGGGACCTACAATGAGCAGTTCTTC.